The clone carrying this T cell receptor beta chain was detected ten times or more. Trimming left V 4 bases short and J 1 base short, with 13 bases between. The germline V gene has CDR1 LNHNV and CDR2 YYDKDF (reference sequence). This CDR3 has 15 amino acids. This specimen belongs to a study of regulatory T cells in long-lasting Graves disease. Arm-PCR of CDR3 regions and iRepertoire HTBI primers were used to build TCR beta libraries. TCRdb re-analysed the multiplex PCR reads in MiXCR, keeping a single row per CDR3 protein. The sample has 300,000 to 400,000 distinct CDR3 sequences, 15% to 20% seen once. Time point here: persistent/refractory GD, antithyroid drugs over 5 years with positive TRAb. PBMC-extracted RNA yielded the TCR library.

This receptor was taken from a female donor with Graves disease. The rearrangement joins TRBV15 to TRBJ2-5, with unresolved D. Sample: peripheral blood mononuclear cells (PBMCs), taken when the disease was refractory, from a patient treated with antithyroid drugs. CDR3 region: CATSTGLLSQETQYF. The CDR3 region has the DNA TGTGCCACCAGCACTGGGTTACTGTCCCAAGAGACCCAGTACTTC.